This record covers a single TCR beta chain. Profiling relied on immunoSEQ multiplex PCR, and the TCRdb table lists in-frame clones only, not all of them. The sample carries 100,000 to 150,000 clones, 70% to 90% recorded once. V was pared by 4 bases and J by 8 bases, with 15 bases between. Germline CDR1 GTSNPN, CDR2 SVGIG (reference sequence). CDR3 length: 14 residues. The data stem from a study of cytotoxic CD8 clonotypes in ibrutinib-treated CLL. The sequence was collected from a human donor with chronic lymphocytic leukemia. The input for sequencing was PBMCs, taken after 24 months of ibrutinib treatment. J is TRBJ1-6 and V is TRBV30; unclear D gene. CDR3 region: CAWKRAAPYSPLHF. CDR3 DNA sequence: TGTGCCTGGAAGAGGGCCGCACCCTATTCACCCCTCCACTTT.